The next 28 T cell receptor beta chains were all read from a single sample in a study of T cell repertoires in cytomegalovirus infection (dated by TCRdb to about 2019). The treatment or condition label, as the study defines it: in vitro stimulation with specific CMV peptide epitopes to enrich CMV-specific T cells. Sequencing was carried out with an Illumina HiSeq 1500. Using fastp trimming at Q25 and MiXCR clonotype assembly, TCRdb reanalyzed the public sequencing data and kept in-frame beta chains. Here each entry gathers all rows of one CDR3 protein and keeps the most common genes and DNA. Here the sample has nearly 700,000 distinct CDR3 sequences; around a third occur a single time. The top ten constitute roughly 18% of the sample. Antigens of these TCRs are unknown. Specimen: cultured PBMCs, collected from culture after CMV antigen stimulation. These receptor sequences come from a human donor in good health (CMV status not recorded). Some clones in this sample may be carry-over from other donors' samples.

The chain employs TRBV7-2 and TRBJ1-4; 9 bases match TRBD1. The trim removed 9 bases at V and 10 bases at J, leaving 12 bases unmatched. CDR1 is SGHTA, CDR2 FQGNSA, per germline. The CDR3 loop spans 14 amino acids. The CDR3 region is CASTGGVTSGKLFF. In DNA form, the CDR3 reads TGTGCCAGTACAGGGGGCGTTACTTCTGGAAAACTGTTTTTT.

In its sample, this clonotype was seen a few times. The J gene is TRBJ1-2, the V gene TRBV12-3 or TRBV12-4; no clear D gene. V was pared by 6 bases and J by 3 bases, with 8 bases between. There are 12 residues in the CDR3. The CDR3 coding sequence is TGTGCCAGCAGCCCCCTCTACTATGGCTACACCTTC. It codes for CASSPLYYGYTF.

The genes are TRBV6-1 and TRBJ2-7; 8 bases match TRBD2. V was clipped by 6 bases and J by 4 bases; unmatched bases: 8. Germline V gene data show CDR1 as MNHNS and CDR2 as SASEGT. The CDR3 runs 14 residues. The CDR3 sequence: CASRERGLGYEQYF. CDR3 DNA sequence: TGTGCCAGCAGAGAGCGGGGACTAGGATACGAGCAGTACTTC.

In this sample, this clonotype turned up a few times. The genes are TRBV20-1 and TRBJ2-3, with D unclear. V was trimmed by 3 bases and J by 2 bases, leaving 9 bases between them. This CDR3 is 13 amino acids long. The germline V gene encodes CDR1 DFQATT and CDR2 SNEGSKA (reference sequence). CDR3 loop: CSARTYNTDTQYF. CDR3 sequence (DNA): TGCAGTGCTAGGACTTATAACACAGATACGCAGTATTTT.

This clonotype was observed a few times. The chain carries TRBV14 and TRBJ1-2, with unresolved D. Trimming stripped 0 bases from V and 8 bases from J, with 16 bases between. CDR3 length: 15 residues. The germline V gene has CDR1 SGHDN and CDR2 FVKESK. CDR3 sequence (DNA): TGTGCCAGCAGCCAAGATTTTGAAGGTTTAGGGGGCTACACCTTC. This translates into CASSQDFEGLGGYTF.

This chain connects TRBV7-9 to TRBJ2-6, with TRBD2 matching over 7 bases. This CDR3 comprises 17 residues. Germline V gene data show CDR1 as SEHNR and CDR2 as FQNEAQ (reference sequence). After removal of 5 bases from V and 2 bases from J, the junction contained 9 bases not matched to a gene. The CDR3 DNA is TGTGCCAGCAGCAGTCTAGCGGCCCAACCTGGGGCCAACGTCCTGACTTTC. Encoded protein: CASSSLAAQPGANVLTF.

This chain connects TRBV29-1 to TRBJ2-1; possible D gene TRBD2, 6 bases. Trimming pared 4 bases from V and 5 bases from J, leaving 15 bases between. The CDR3 sequence is 14 residues long. Germline CDR1 and CDR2: SQVTM and ANQGSEA. For the CDR3, the DNA is TGCAGCGTTGCACTACTAGCACGGGACAATGAGCAGTTCTTC. Protein: CSVALLARDNEQFF.

This chain uses TRBV24-1 with TRBJ2-3; no reliable D call. The CDR3 totals 14 residues. Trimming took 2 bases from V and 11 from J, leaving 16 bases between them. Per germline, CDR1 KGHDR and CDR2 SFDVKD. CDR3 DNA: TGTGCCACCAGTGATTCCGACAAGCCGTTTGTGCAGTATTTT. Translation gives CATSDSDKPFVQYF.

In this sample, this clonotype turned up a few times. The chain links TRBV7-2 to TRBJ2-3, with 8 bases identical to TRBD2. The CDR3 contains 15 residues. Trimming removed 2 bases from V and 9 bases from J; junction bases left unmatched: 10. Germline V gives CDR1 SGHTA, CDR2 FQGNSA. In nucleotides, the CDR3 is TGTGCCAGCAGCTTATCGACCGGGACTAGAGTGACGCAGTATTTT. It translates to CASSLSTGTRVTQYF.

This clonotype showed up just a few times. This chain connects TRBV7-9 to TRBJ2-5, with 10 bases matching TRBD1. J was trimmed by 3 bases and V by 3 bases; bases with no gene match: 4. The CDR3 is 15 amino acids. The germline V gene has CDR1 SEHNR and CDR2 FQNEAQ (reference sequence). The CDR3 is CASSFPGQGKETQYF. DNA of the CDR3: TGTGCCAGCAGCTTTCCGGGACAGGGGAAAGAGACCCAGTACTTC.

The rearrangement links TRBV15 to TRBJ1-1, with 8 bases matching TRBD1. Germline CDR1 and CDR2: LNHNV and YYDKDF (reference sequence). The CDR3 is 14 amino acids. J gave up 4 bases and V 1 base, and 2 bases lay outside the gene matches. The CDR3 DNA is TGTGCCACCAGCAGAGGGGACAGGAGCACTGAAGCTTTCTTT. Translating it yields CATSRGDRSTEAFF.

The table lists this clonotype with a few counts. The V and J genes are TRBV2 and TRBJ2-3, with 8 bases that match TRBD1. The germline CDR1 and CDR2 sequences are SNHLY and FYNNEI. The CDR3 contains 14 residues. V was pared by 3 bases and J by 1 base, with 0 bases of the junction left unmatched. This CDR3 reads CASSEDRGTDTQYF. The CDR3 DNA reads TGTGCCAGCAGTGAGGACAGGGGCACAGATACGCAGTATTTT.

The chain links TRBV10-3 to TRBJ2-7, with D possibly being TRBD1 (5 bases). The V end lost 2 bases, the J end lost 4 bases, and 12 bases lay between the germline ends. This CDR3 is 14 amino acids long. The germline V gene has CDR1 ENHRY and CDR2 SYGVKD. The CDR3 region has the DNA TGTGCCATCAGTGAGGGGGCCCCCGGGTACGAGCAGTACTTC. Encoded protein: CAISEGAPGYEQYF.

This chain links TRBV4-1 with TRBJ1-4; D not resolved. The CDR3 consists of 13 residues. V lost 0 bases, J lost 8 bases, and 7 bases lay in between. Germline loops: CDR1 MGHRA, CDR2 YSYEKL. CDR3 DNA sequence: TGCGCCAGCAGCCAAGAAAGGCAGGAAAAACTGTTTTTT. Translating gives CASSQERQEKLFF.

This clonotype was counted between two and nine times. The V call is TRBV3-1, the J call TRBJ2-2; D is ambiguous. Between the trimmed V and J ends, which lost 0 bases and 2 bases, there was a span of 7 bases. Germline CDR1 LGHDT, CDR2 YNNKEL (reference sequence). This CDR3 has 15 residues. CDR3 loop: CASSQEALNTGELFF. The CDR3 DNA sequence: TGTGCCAGCAGCCAAGAGGCGCTAAACACCGGGGAGCTGTTTTTT.

J is TRBJ1-1 and V is TRBV19, with 10 bases that match TRBD1. The CDR3 loop spans 14 amino acids. CDR1 is LNHDA and CDR2 is SQIVND in the germline V gene (reference sequence). The trim removed 5 bases at V and 1 base at J, leaving 1 base unmatched. CDR3 coding DNA: TGTGCCAGTAGTGACAGGGGGCGGAACACTGAAGCTTTCTTT. Amino acid sequence: CASSDRGRNTEAFF.

This sequence joins TRBV5-4 and TRBJ2-5; TRBD1 might be the D (5 bases). The CDR3 is 16 residues long. The V gene lost 2 bases and the J gene lost 2 bases, with 16 bases spanning the gap. The V gene's germline CDR1 is SGHNT and CDR2 YYREEE (reference sequence). The CDR3 loop reads CASSFGAGNGQETQYF. The CDR3 DNA is TGTGCCAGCAGCTTTGGGGCAGGGAACGGACAAGAGACCCAGTACTTC.

This clonotype was seen a handful of times. The genes are TRBV7-8 and TRBJ2-3; TRBD1 agrees at 9 bases. Trimming at V came to 6 bases and at J to 0 bases, leaving 13 bases not matched to a gene. The V gene's germline CDR1 is SGHVS and CDR2 FQNEAQ. This CDR3 region has 18 residues. CDR3 in DNA: TGTGCCAGCAGACCCAACCCCAACAGGGGGCGAAGCACAGATACGCAGTATTTT. Its protein product is CASRPNPNRGRSTDTQYF.

The rearrangement uses TRBV24-1 and TRBJ1-5, with D perhaps TRBD1 (6 bases). Per the germline V gene, CDR1 is KGHDR and CDR2 is SFDVKD. V lost 1 base and J 7 bases, leaving 13 bases between the germline ends. The CDR3 covers 15 residues. The CDR3 region has the DNA TGTGCCACCAGTGATTTATATCGGGGGCTCCAGCCCCAGCATTTT. Protein sequence: CATSDLYRGLQPQHF.

This chain uses TRBV20-1 with TRBJ2-1; tentatively, D is TRBD1 or TRBD2 (5 bases each). CDR3 length: 14 amino acids. Germline V lookup: CDR1 DFQATT, CDR2 SNEGSKA (reference sequence). V gave up 3 bases and J gave up 3 bases, with 12 bases separating them. CDR3 sequence: CSASGTERYNEQFF. For the CDR3, the DNA is TGCAGTGCTAGTGGGACCGAACGCTACAATGAGCAGTTCTTC.

The chain joins TRBV27 to TRBJ2-7; D is tentatively TRBD1 or TRBD2 (6 bases each). V lost 4 bases and J lost 3, with 13 bases in between. The CDR3 has 14 residues. CDR1 is MNHEY, CDR2 SMNVEV, per germline (reference sequence). This CDR3 reads CASSSYREDYEQYF. As DNA, the CDR3 is TGTGCCAGCAGTTCTTACAGGGAGGACTACGAGCAGTACTTC.

J is TRBJ1-6 and V is TRBV5-1, with D hard to call. This CDR3 contains 16 residues. The V gene lost 2 bases and the J gene lost 0 bases, with 9 bases spanning the gap. Germline values: CDR1 SGHRS, CDR2 YFSETQ. Here the CDR3 DNA reads TGCGCCAGCAGCTTTGGAGATAGCTCCTATAATTCACCCCTCCACTTT. The encoded protein is CASSFGDSSYNSPLHF.

This clonotype was observed a few times. The chain is built from TRBV12-3 or TRBV12-4 and TRBJ1-4; no clear D. CDR3 length: 12 residues. V lost 6 bases and J lost 7, with 9 bases in between. The CDR3 DNA is TGTGCCAGCAGCCCTGCGGGTGAAAAACTGTTTTTT. This sequence encodes CASSPAGEKLFF.

This chain connects TRBV6-6 to TRBJ1-2, with TRBD1 matching over 11 bases. J was trimmed by 8 bases and V by 0 bases; bases with no gene match: 2. CDR3 size: 14 residues. Germline CDR1 reads MNHNY; CDR2 reads SVGAGI (reference sequence). The DNA for the CDR3 is TGTGCCAGCAGTTACTCGGACAGGGGGCAAGGCTACACCTTC. Its translation is CASSYSDRGQGYTF.

This rearrangement joins TRBV20-1 to TRBJ2-1; 7 bases match TRBD1. The length of the CDR3 is 15 residues. V dropped 0 bases and J dropped 7; count of bases not matched to a gene: 9. From germline, CDR1 is DFQATT and CDR2 SNEGSKA (reference sequence). This CDR3 reads CSARDARGRRNEQFF. In DNA form, the CDR3 reads TGCAGTGCTAGAGATGCGAGGGGGCGCAGGAATGAGCAGTTCTTC.

The chain combines TRBV12-3 or TRBV12-4 with TRBJ2-7, with TRBD2 matching 9 bases. The CDR3 length is 16 residues. V lost 1 base and J lost 1; bases outside the gene matches: 5. The CDR3: CASSLGPRGGSYEQYF. The CDR3 DNA is TGTGCCAGCAGTTTAGGCCCGCGGGGGGGGTCCTACGAGCAGTACTTC.

This sequence joins TRBV6-2 or TRBV6-3 and TRBJ2-7; 10 bases align to TRBD1. The V gene's germline CDR1 is MNHEY and CDR2 SVGEGT. The CDR3 totals 16 residues. V dropped 6 bases and J dropped 3; count of bases not matched to a gene: 11. CDR3 bases: TGTGCCAGCAGCCGCATTCCGGGACAGGGGTTCTACGAGCAGTACTTC. Translation gives CASSRIPGQGFYEQYF.

The chain uses TRBV20-1 and TRBJ1-1, with D uncertain. The germline gives CDR1 DFQATT, CDR2 SNEGSKA (reference sequence). There are 15 residues in the CDR3. V lost 0 bases to trimming and J lost 3 bases, with 14 bases between them. The CDR3 reads CSARDEEGMDTEAFF. For the CDR3, the DNA is TGCAGTGCTAGAGACGAGGAGGGTATGGACACTGAAGCTTTCTTT.